This T cell receptor (beta chain) stems from a study of CD8 T cells in Susac syndrome (dated by TCRdb to between 2017 and 2020). Study-level background: The study used repertoire sequencing to test whether antigen drove CD8+ T cell activation and differentiation in Susac syndrome.

Note on this clonotype: There is no known antigen for this receptor. No per-base quality is available; no much larger clone lies one base away.

RNA was extracted with the RNeasy kit and 0.5 to 1 ug was reverse transcribed using random hexamers. The immunoSEQ multiplex PCR assay, which covers 54 Vbeta and 13 Jbeta segments, was used to amplify TCR beta CDR3 regions. Bias from PCR amplification was corrected by using a synthetic template baseline for primer optimization and for computational correction. The original pipeline was this. Reads were annotated to V, D and J genes according to IMGT and were analyzed with immunoSEQ Analyzer, with only productive sequences retained. Clonality was calculated as one minus the Shannon entropy normalized by log2 of the number of productive unique sequences. For each patient and control, public and private clones were evaluated within the 100 most prevalent clones. A clone was defined as Susac-specific if it was absent from the healthy and MS cohorts, from over a thousand published viral clones and from other ImmuneACCESS disease sequences. TCRdb ran its own pipeline on the public reads, namely fastp trimming at Q25 and MiXCR clone calling, and kept in-frame beta chains. One record per CDR3 amino acid sequence lists the most common genes and DNA. It is TCRdb's table, rather than the study itself, that gives the V and J calls and clone size. The sample profile shows roughly 200,000 distinct CDR3 sequences; over 85% of them were found once. The ten largest clones capture about 0.1% of the sample.

High-throughput TCR beta sequencing profiled peripheral blood CD8+ and CD4+ T cells from healthy donors, Susac syndrome patients and multiple sclerosis patients. The healthy donors served as controls matched for age and sex. CD8+ TEMRA cells were enriched by FACS, while bulk CD8+ and CD4+ T cells were purified by magnetic negative isolation. Blood was collected in EDTA tubes and processed within 24 hours, with PBMCs isolated through density gradient centrifugation. PBMCs intended for TCR sequencing were cryopreserved in liquid nitrogen and thawed later in a water bath at 37 degrees C. The sorted or isolated CD4+, CD8+ and CD8+ TEMRA cells reached a purity of at least 90%. Beyond this particular receptor, the publication reports: The number of individuals in the TCR sequencing and HLA analysis was recognized as being relatively small.

Sequencing used CD4+ T cells from PBMCs. The receptor was isolated from a human donor in good health.

The CDR3 corresponds to CSVETSGSYEQYF. The bases read TGCAGCGTCGAGACTAGCGGGAGCTACGAGCAGTACTTC. The rearrangement combines TRBV29-1 with TRBJ2-7, with 12 junctional bases fitting TRBD2. Relative to germline, V is missing 6 bases and J is missing 3 bases, with 3 bases of the junction outside any gene match. Inclusive of the bounding cysteine and phenylalanine, the CDR3 is 13 residues long. The only DNA kept is the CDR3, 39 bases in frame from the first base. From the germline V gene, CDR1 is SQVTM and CDR2 is ANQGSEA.